This TCR beta chain appears in the sequencing data of a study of B cell selection in AIRE deficiency. The CDR3 loop spans 15 amino acids. Germline V CDR1 and CDR2: LNHDA, SQIVND (reference sequence). V dropped 1 base and J dropped 5; count of bases not matched to a gene: 4. Data came from immunoSEQ multiplex PCR; TCRdb stores just in-frame clones and leaves some out. This sample has about 21,000 clones; about 95% occur once, and the top ten carry roughly 2.1%. The regulatory T cell sort gate was CD4+CD25hiCD127low/negative. General observations from the study: Shared Treg sequences were biased toward short CDR3s with few non-templated nucleotide insertions.

With regard to this clone: Its antigen is currently unknown.

The chain links TRBV19 to TRBJ1-5, with TRBD1 matching over 8 bases. The sequenced sample consisted of Tregs sorted from PBMCs. The receptor comes from a human donor with AIRE deficiency. Written as DNA, the CDR3 is TGTGCCAGTAGTATAGTTCAGGGGGCCGATCAGCCCCAGCATTTT. It translates to CASSIVQGADQPQHF.